A single sample is the source of the 11 T cell receptor beta chains below, sequenced in a study of blood T cell repertoires in COVID-19. Libraries were prepared by immunoSEQ multiplex PCR; TCRdb keeps only in-frame clonotypes and omits some of them. The table includes under 300,000 clones, 80% to 85% detected once. What was sequenced was peripheral blood. The receptor source for this set is a woman aged 55-70 years with active or convalescent COVID-19.

The genes are TRBV11-3 and TRBJ2-3, with D perhaps TRBD2 (7 bases). The CDR3 spans 15 residues. In germline, CDR1 is SGHNT, CDR2 YENEEA. With 4 bases removed from V and 5 bases from J, the gap between germline ends came to 16 bases. CDR3 amino acids: CASSSGGPTLDTQYF. In nucleotides, the CDR3 is TGTGCCAGCAGCTCGGGGGGCCCGACACTAGATACGCAGTATTTT.

V is TRBV5-6 and J is TRBJ2-3; TRBD2 matches 8 bases. CDR3 size: 17 residues. The V gene end was trimmed by 6 bases and the J gene end by 1 base; junction bases not matched to a gene: 13. The V gene's germline CDR1 is SGHDT and CDR2 YYEEEE. The CDR3 reads CASTSYYYSGGTDTQYF. CDR3 coding DNA: TGTGCCAGCACCAGCTACTATTATAGCGGGGGCACAGATACGCAGTATTTT.

The genes are TRBV2 and TRBJ1-2; D unclear. V shed 4 bases and J shed 4 bases, with 10 bases lying between them. The CDR3 is 13 residues long. Germline V lookup: CDR1 SNHLY, CDR2 FYNNEI. The CDR3 reads CASSGANSYGYTF. Written as DNA, the CDR3 is TGTGCCAGCAGTGGAGCTAACAGCTATGGCTACACCTTC.

The rearrangement joins TRBV7-3 to TRBJ2-3; 7 nucleotides match TRBD2. V lost 5 bases to trimming and J lost 1 base; unmatched junction nucleotides: 6. CDR3 length: 15 amino acids. Germline loops: CDR1 SGHTA, CDR2 FQGTGA. The CDR3: CASSAGLERTDTQYF. The CDR3 region has the DNA TGTGCCAGCAGCGCCGGACTAGAGCGCACAGATACGCAGTATTTT. Supplemented by reference TRBV7-3 and TRBJ2-3, the full variable domain reads GAGVSQTPSNKVTEKGKYVELRCDPISGHTALYWYRQSLGQGPEFLIYFQGTGAADDSGLPNDRFFAVRPEGSVSTLKIQRTERGDSAVYLCASSAGLERTDTQYFGPGTRLTVL.

The chain uses TRBV5-4 and TRBJ1-1, with 8 bases fitting TRBD1. The CDR3 has 14 amino acids. CDR1 and CDR2 (germline): SGHNT, YYREEE (reference sequence). The V and J ends lost 3 bases and 4 bases, in that order; junction bases with no gene match: 5. In nucleotides, the CDR3 is TGTGCCAGCAGCTATAATCAGGGGGCCACTGAAGCTTTCTTT. Its translation: CASSYNQGATEAFF.

The chain combines TRBV6-5 with TRBJ2-1, with TRBD2 as a possible D gene (5 bases). V lost 7 bases to trimming and J lost 2 bases, with 12 bases between them. The CDR3 loop spans 14 amino acids. Germline V gene lookup returns CDR1 MNHEY and CDR2 SVGAGI. The CDR3 coding sequence is TGTGCCAGCACCACGGGATTAGCCTACAATGAGCAGTTCTTC. Its translation: CASTTGLAYNEQFF.

This chain joins TRBV3-1 (or the pseudogene TRBV3-2) and TRBJ1-2; 8 bases fit TRBD1. CDR1 is LGHDT and CDR2 is YNNKEL in the germline V gene (reference sequence). The CDR3 has 18 amino acids. V lost 0 bases, J lost 0 bases, and 9 bases stayed unmatched. The CDR3 region is CASSQEDQQGGANYGYTF. DNA of the CDR3: TGTGCCAGCAGCCAAGAAGACCAACAGGGGGGTGCTAACTATGGCTACACCTTC.

The gene calls are TRBV9 and TRBJ2-7; 7 bases are a match to TRBD1. The germline V gene encodes CDR1 SGDLS and CDR2 YYNGEE. V gave up 4 bases and J gave up 5 bases; unmatched junction bases: 6. The CDR3 consists of 13 residues. CDR3 protein: CASSPQGIDEQYF. The CDR3 coding sequence is TGTGCCAGCAGCCCACAGGGGATAGACGAGCAGTACTTC.

The V gene is TRBV6-5, the J gene TRBJ2-1, with TRBD2 identical over 12 bases. Unmatched junction bases numbered 7, after V lost 0 bases and J lost 13 bases. This CDR3 is 15 amino acids long. In germline, CDR1 is MNHEY, CDR2 SVGAGI. In DNA form, the CDR3 reads TGTGCCAGCAGTTACTCGGCTAGCGGGGGGGCCCCACAGTTCTTC. Translated: CASSYSASGGAPQFF.

The gene calls are TRBV25-1 and TRBJ1-4; 7 bases fit TRBD1. The CDR3 sequence is 18 residues long. V dropped 5 bases and J dropped 3; count of bases not matched to a gene: 15. Per the germline V gene, CDR1 is MGHDK and CDR2 is SYGVNS. The CDR3 DNA is TGTGCCAGCAGTCTTCCGGGTAGGGGGCGGCGTTCTAATGAAAAACTGTTTTTT. Translating it yields CASSLPGRGRRSNEKLFF.

This clone occurred once. The J gene is TRBJ1-4, the V gene TRBV9, with D perhaps TRBD1 (5 bases). Germline V CDR1 and CDR2: SGDLS, YYNGEE. CDR3 length: 15 amino acids. With 2 bases removed from V and 6 bases from J, the gap between germline ends came to 14 bases. This CDR3 is CASSVRGDGHEKLFF. CDR3 coding DNA: TGTGCCAGCAGCGTTCGGGGGGACGGGCATGAAAAACTGTTTTTT. Full variable domain (outside the CDR3, taken from reference TRBV9 and TRBJ1-4): DSGVTQTPKHLITATGQRVTLRCSPRSGDLSVYWYQQSLDQGLQFLIQYYNGEERAKGNILERFSAQQFPDLHSELNLSSLELGDSALYFCASSVRGDGHEKLFFGSGTQLSVL.